The 8 T cell receptor beta chains presented below share a single source sample, sequenced in a study of tumor-infiltrating lymphocytes in oesophageal squamous cell carcinoma. Each CDR3 protein is one row after TCRdb ran MiXCR on the PCR reads. The data contain about 20,000 distinct CDR3 sequences, roughly 37% of them singletons. The sequenced material came from blood. The receptors come from a male donor with esophageal squamous cell carcinoma.

The chain is built from TRBV7-2 and TRBJ2-1; 7 bases are shared with TRBD2. In germline, CDR1 is SGHTA, CDR2 FQGNSA. J lost 5 bases, V lost 4 bases, and 11 bases had no gene match. The CDR3 is made up of 16 amino acids. Written as DNA, the CDR3 is TGTGCCAGCAGCTGGCGACTAGCAAGTAATCACAATGAGCAGTTCTTC. Its protein product is CASSWRLASNHNEQFF.

This clonotype was recorded at least ten times. DNA for the CDR3: TGTGCCAGCCGACTAGCGGGAGTCAATGAGCAGTTCTTC. Translated, it gives CASRLAGVNEQFF. The chain employs TRBV19 and TRBJ2-1, with 12 bases lining up with TRBD2. The V segment lost 9 bases and the J segment 6 bases; nucleotides outside the gene matches: 3. Germline CDR1 and CDR2: LNHDA and SQIVND (reference sequence). The length of the CDR3 is 13 residues.

This clonotype was counted between two and nine times. The genes are TRBV12-3 or TRBV12-4 and TRBJ2-6; the D is unclear. Trimming pared 0 bases from V and 1 base from J, leaving 4 bases between. This CDR3 contains 15 residues. CDR3 sequence reads: CASSLAGSGANVLTF. CDR3 DNA sequence: TGTGCCAGCAGTTTAGCGGGGTCTGGGGCCAACGTCCTGACTTTC.

By sample share, this clonotype is medium-sized. The rearrangement links TRBV7-6 to TRBJ2-4; TRBD1 matches 12 bases. Germline V gene lookup returns CDR1 SGHVS and CDR2 FNYEAQ. The V and J ends lost 2 bases and 9 bases, in that order; junction bases with no gene match: 8. The CDR3 runs 16 residues. CDR3 amino acids: CASSLTPGQGAGIQYF. The CDR3 DNA reads as TGTGCCAGCAGCTTAACTCCGGGACAGGGGGCTGGCATTCAGTACTTC.

This clonotype was recorded at least ten times. The chain carries TRBV18 and TRBJ2-5; D is uncertain. The CDR3 contains 14 residues. V shed 6 bases and J shed 1 base, with 12 bases lying between them. CDR1 is KGHSH and CDR2 is LQKENI in the germline V gene. CDR3 region: CASSDGLVQETQYF. The CDR3, as DNA: TGTGCCAGCTCGGACGGGTTGGTCCAAGAGACCCAGTACTTC.

Remarks on this clonotype: One end of the junction varies from germline; a read error may be responsible. The rearrangement links TRBV7-2 to TRBJ2-4; perhaps TRBD1 as D (5 bases). In germline, CDR1 is SGHTA, CDR2 FQGNSA. This CDR3 has 12 residues. The CDR3 coding sequence is TGTGCCAGCAGCCCAGGGTTGGCACCCCTCCACTTC. This sequence encodes CASSPGLAPLHF.

As to this clonotype: It may be a read error: a sequence one base away is much more abundant. The chain has TRBV7-2 and TRBJ2-3; no definite D call. The last part of the DNA fits TRBJ1-1 better; the J call may be wrong. Germline V lookup: CDR1 SGHTA, CDR2 FQGNSA. The CDR3 is 13 residues long. The CDR3 protein is CASSWQRYTEAFF. In DNA, the CDR3 is TGTGCCAGCAGCTGGCAGAGGTACACTGAAGCTTTCTTT.

This clonotype was observed at least ten times. The rearrangement joins TRBV11-3 to TRBJ1-5; 8 bases are shared with TRBD1. The germline V gene encodes CDR1 SGHNT and CDR2 YENEEA. Germline trimming cut 3 bases from V and 7 bases from J; bases unmatched to any gene: 5. The CDR3 loop spans 14 amino acids. The CDR3 sequence: CASSFRDRYQPQHF. CDR3 DNA: TGTGCCAGCAGCTTCCGGGACAGGTACCAGCCCCAGCATTTT.